The 29 T cell receptor beta chains below were found in one sample sequenced in a study of T cells in Graves' hyperthyroidism and ophthalmopathy. RNA transcripts served as the template for amplifying TCR beta CDR3 regions. An initial round of RT-PCR targeting the TCR CDR3 relied on the HTBI primer set. From the multiplex PCR reads, TCRdb called clonotypes with MiXCR, one entry per CDR3 protein. The sample records about 360,000 distinct CDR3 sequences, less than 20% being singletons. The specimen was blood. The receptors were gathered from a woman under 30 with Graves' hyperthyroidism that later progressed to Graves' ophthalmopathy.

There are many counts of this clonotype. The CDR3 sequence: CASSVVPSRNYGYTF. The CDR3 DNA reads TGTGCCAGCAGCGTAGTGCCCTCGAGAAACTATGGCTACACCTTC. The chain uses TRBV9 and TRBJ1-2; D is unresolved. The CDR3 runs 15 residues. The germline gives CDR1 SGDLS, CDR2 YYNGEE. V was shortened by 0 bases and J by 2 bases, with 11 bases between the two germline ends.

This clonotype was detected many times. The chain uses TRBV5-1 and TRBJ2-3; either TRBD1 or TRBD2 may supply D (5 bases each). Germline V lookup: CDR1 SGHRS, CDR2 YFSETQ. Trimming left V 4 bases short and J 0 bases short, with 9 bases between. The CDR3 is 14 amino acids. CDR3 nucleotide sequence: TGCGCCAGCAGCGGGGGTGTGAGCACAGATACGCAGTATTTT. Its protein is CASSGGVSTDTQYF. Supplemented by reference TRBV5-1 and TRBJ2-3, the full variable domain reads KAGVTQTPRYLIKTRGQQVTLSCSPISGHRSVSWYQQTPGQGLQFLFEYFSETQRNKGNFPGRFSGRQFSNSRSEMNVSTLELGDSALYLCASSGGVSTDTQYFGPGTRLTVL.

This clonotype has at least ten counts. V gene TRBV3-1 combines with J gene TRBJ2-3, with 8 bases fitting TRBD2. From germline, CDR1 is LGHDT and CDR2 YNNKEL (reference sequence). The CDR3 length is 15 residues. The trim removed 4 bases at V and 5 bases at J, leaving 8 bases unmatched. The CDR3 sequence: CASSPSGPSRDTQYF. CDR3 nucleotide sequence: TGTGCCAGCAGCCCTAGCGGGCCTTCGCGAGATACGCAGTATTTT.

In its sample, this clonotype was seen many times. The rearrangement joins TRBV2 to TRBJ2-7; D remains ambiguous. The CDR3 contains 14 residues. CDR1 is SNHLY, CDR2 FYNNEI, per germline. The germline V and J ends were trimmed by 1 base and 2 bases, with 9 bases remaining between them. The CDR3 loop is CASSEDPLTYEQYF. CDR3 DNA: TGTGCCAGCAGTGAAGACCCTTTGACCTACGAGCAGTACTTC.

This clonotype was counted ten times or more. This rearrangement joins TRBV7-9 to TRBJ2-7; 8 bases are shared with TRBD1. V was pared by 5 bases and J by 5 bases, with 5 bases of the junction left unmatched. The CDR3 runs 13 residues. CDR1 is SEHNR and CDR2 is FQNEAQ in the germline V gene (reference sequence). The CDR3, as DNA: TGTGCCAGCAGCCCTGAGACAGGGGACGAGCAGTACTTC. Translated: CASSPETGDEQYF.

This clonotype showed up many times. V is TRBV12-3 or TRBV12-4 and J is TRBJ1-2, with D possibly matching TRBD1 (6 bases). The V end was cut by 7 bases, the J end by 7 bases, with 13 bases between. The CDR3 spans 12 residues. The CDR3 coding sequence is TGTGCCAGCACTCGAGACAGGCGTGGCTACACCTTC. Amino acid sequence: CASTRDRRGYTF.

This clonotype was counted at least ten times. The chain joins TRBV11-2 to TRBJ2-3, with D hard to call. Trimming took off 5 bases at V and 2 bases at J, with 14 bases between the two ends. The CDR3 length is 15 residues. CDR1 is SGHAT and CDR2 is FQNNGV in the germline V gene. CDR3 sequence (DNA): TGTGCCAGCAGCCTGGGTGGTGGCTCCACAGATACGCAGTATTTT. Residues: CASSLGGGSTDTQYF.

In this sample, this clonotype turned up many times. This rearrangement joins TRBV28 to TRBJ2-3; D uncertain. The germline CDR1 and CDR2 sequences are MDHEN and SYDVKM. The ends were cut back, 6 bases at V and 2 bases at J, with 6 bases in the middle. This CDR3 region has 12 residues. DNA for the CDR3: TGTGCCAGCAGGGGCCCCACAGATACGCAGTATTTT. Its protein is CASRGPTDTQYF.

This clonotype was recorded at least ten times. The rearrangement joins TRBV7-6 to TRBJ2-5; D gene unclear. Germline values: CDR1 SGHVS, CDR2 FNYEAQ. This CDR3 has 13 amino acids. The V end was cut by 1 base, the J end by 13 bases, with 16 bases between. CDR3 sequence (DNA): TGTGCCAGCAGCTTAGATAAGTTTTCAGGCTTGTACTTC. As protein: CASSLDKFSGLYF.

This clonotype was observed many times. The rearrangement uses TRBV5-1 and TRBJ2-1, with 9 bases identical to TRBD1. V dropped 3 bases and J dropped 1; count of bases not matched to a gene: 5. This CDR3 is built from 16 residues. CDR1 SGHRS and CDR2 YFSETQ come from the germline V gene. This CDR3 reads CASSWGTGRSYNEQFF. The CDR3 coding sequence is TGCGCCAGCAGCTGGGGGACAGGGAGATCCTACAATGAGCAGTTCTTC. The full variable domain, with the rest looked up from reference TRBV5-1 and TRBJ2-1, is KAGVTQTPRYLIKTRGQQVTLSCSPISGHRSVSWYQQTPGQGLQFLFEYFSETQRNKGNFPGRFSGRQFSNSRSEMNVSTLELGDSALYLCASSWGTGRSYNEQFFGPGTRLTVL.

The chain links TRBV28 to TRBJ1-1, with TRBD1 matching 7 bases. The CDR3 has 16 amino acids. Per the germline V gene, CDR1 is MDHEN and CDR2 is SYDVKM. J was trimmed by 6 bases and V by 2 bases; bases with no gene match: 12. CDR3 residues: CASSLPHRGREPEAFF. The CDR3 nucleotides read TGTGCCAGCAGTTTACCTCACAGGGGAAGGGAACCTGAAGCTTTCTTT.

In its sample, this clonotype was seen many times. The gene calls are TRBV2 and TRBJ2-7, with 7 bases identical to TRBD2. V gave up 3 bases and J gave up 6 bases; unmatched junction bases: 2. CDR1 SNHLY and CDR2 FYNNEI come from the germline V gene. There are 12 residues in the CDR3. The CDR3: CASSEPGGEQYF. CDR3 nucleotide sequence: TGTGCCAGCAGTGAGCCGGGAGGCGAGCAGTACTTC.

In this sample, this clonotype turned up a few times. CDR3 loop: CASSFKRGFNQPQHF. The CDR3 DNA reads TGTGCCAGTAGTTTTAAGCGGGGATTCAATCAGCCCCAGCATTTT. The rearrangement links TRBV19 to TRBJ1-5; unclear D gene. The CDR3 totals 15 residues. V shed 5 bases and J shed 3 bases, with 14 bases lying between them. The germline V gene has CDR1 LNHDA and CDR2 SQIVND (reference sequence).

The V gene is TRBV20-1, the J gene TRBJ2-2, with TRBD2 identical over 12 bases. The length of the CDR3 is 17 residues. With 1 base clipped from V and 3 bases from J, the junction kept 6 bases outside the gene matches. Germline CDR1 DFQATT, CDR2 SNEGSKA (reference sequence). The CDR3 nucleotides read TGCAGTGCTAGAGTGGCTAGCGGGAGGGCACACACCGGGGAGCTGTTTTTT. This codes for CSARVASGRAHTGELFF.

J is TRBJ2-5 and V is TRBV9; TRBD2 might be the D (5 bases). V dropped 0 bases and J dropped 4 bases, with 10 bases sitting between them. There are 14 residues in the CDR3. Germline-derived CDR1 and CDR2 are SGDLS and YYNGEE. The CDR3 spells CASSVAQLGETQYF. The CDR3 region has the DNA TGTGCCAGCAGCGTAGCACAACTAGGAGAGACCCAGTACTTC.

This clonotype was detected once. At one end, the junction sequence differs from germline, possibly due to a read error. In nucleotides, the CDR3 is TGTGCCAGCGGCTTAGGGCCCAGCGGGAGTTTCTCCTACAATGAGCAGTTCTTC. Its protein is CASGLGPSGSFSYNEQFF. The V call is TRBV7-9, the J call TRBJ2-1; 8 bases map to TRBD2. CDR3 length: 18 residues. Germline V gene sequence: CDR1 SEHNR, CDR2 FQNEAQ (reference sequence).

This chain joins TRBV5-1 and TRBJ2-7; D is ambiguous. The germline CDR1 and CDR2 sequences are SGHRS and YFSETQ. Trimming stripped 0 bases from V and 3 bases from J, with 10 bases between. The CDR3 has 14 residues. The CDR3: CASSLGGGLYEQYF. Written as DNA, the CDR3 is TGCGCCAGCAGCTTGGGGGGTGGTCTCTACGAGCAGTACTTC.

This clonotype came up many times. This sequence joins TRBV2 and TRBJ1-2, with 8 bases identical to TRBD1. CDR1 is SNHLY, CDR2 FYNNEI, per germline. This CDR3 has 14 residues. Losses at the gene ends were 7 bases for V and 8 bases for J; bases not matched to a gene: 12. Here the CDR3 DNA reads TGTGCCAGCACCCAGGGGGCCGGTAGAGAAGGCTACACCTTC. Translating it yields CASTQGAGREGYTF.

The J gene is TRBJ2-1, the V gene TRBV19, with 8 bases that match TRBD1. Germline lookup yields CDR1 LNHDA and CDR2 SQIVND (reference sequence). This CDR3 is 14 amino acids long. After removal of 8 bases from V and 7 bases from J, the junction contained 10 bases not matched to a gene. DNA of the CDR3: TGTGCCAGTTCCCCTAGGGACAGGCAAAATGAGCAGTTCTTC. Translated, it gives CASSPRDRQNEQFF.

This clonotype was counted ten times or more. The V gene is TRBV3-1, the J gene TRBJ1-1; no clear D gene. The CDR3 totals 18 residues. In germline, CDR1 is LGHDT, CDR2 YNNKEL (reference sequence). The ends were cut back, 1 base at V and 2 bases at J, with 20 bases in the middle. Here the CDR3 DNA reads TGTGCCAGCAGCCAAGTAGACGGTGTCCCGGTCGGAAACACTGAAGCTTTCTTT. Amino acid sequence: CASSQVDGVPVGNTEAFF. Drawing the rest from reference TRBV3-1 and TRBJ1-1, the complete variable domain is DTAVSQTPKYLVTQMGNDKSIKCEQNLGHDTMYWYKQDSKKFLKIMFSYNNKELIINETVPNRFSPKSPDKAHLNLHINSLELGDSAVYFCASSQVDGVPVGNTEAFFGQGTRLTVV.

This clonotype was observed many times. The rearrangement links TRBV6-1 to TRBJ1-2; possibly TRBD1 for D (6 bases). The CDR3 is made up of 15 amino acids. Germline-derived CDR1 and CDR2 are MNHNS and SASEGT. V was trimmed by 4 bases and J by 0 bases, leaving 12 bases between them. This CDR3 is CASSGTATTNYGYTF. The CDR3 DNA sequence: TGTGCCAGCAGTGGGACAGCGACGACTAACTATGGCTACACCTTC.

This clonotype was observed many times. The chain couples TRBV28 to TRBJ2-1; 15 nucleotides align to TRBD2. Trimming at V came to 5 bases and at J to 6 bases, leaving 5 bases not matched to a gene. The CDR3 covers 16 residues. Germline V gives CDR1 MDHEN, CDR2 SYDVKM. The CDR3 sequence: CASSTGLAGGVNEQFF. The CDR3 nucleotides are TGTGCCAGCAGTACCGGACTAGCGGGGGGGGTCAATGAGCAGTTCTTC.

This clonotype showed up many times. The V gene is TRBV13, the J gene TRBJ2-3; D is undetermined. V lost 2 bases and J 0 bases, leaving 9 bases between the germline ends. CDR3 length: 15 residues. CDR1 is PRHDT, CDR2 FYEKMQ, per germline (reference sequence). The CDR3 bases are TGTGCCAGCAGCTTATTAGCCCCTAGCACAGATACGCAGTATTTT. The encoded protein is CASSLLAPSTDTQYF.

Ten or more counts support this clonotype. The chain carries TRBV2 and TRBJ1-2; TRBD1 matches at 7 bases. This CDR3 has 13 residues. Trimming removed 6 bases from V and 6 bases from J; junction bases left unmatched: 7. The V gene's germline CDR1 is SNHLY and CDR2 FYNNEI. CDR3 bases: TGTGCCAGCAGCCCGGACAGGCGTAATGGCTACACCTTC. Its protein product is CASSPDRRNGYTF.

The chain carries TRBV6-1 and TRBJ1-6; D may be TRBD1 (5 bases). V was cut by 6 bases and J by 8 bases, with 26 bases left in between. There are 18 residues in the CDR3. Germline lookup yields CDR1 MNHNS and CDR2 SASEGT. The CDR3 here is CASSPRAGGDGVYSPLHF. DNA for the CDR3: TGTGCCAGCAGCCCGAGAGCGGGTGGGGACGGGGTTTATTCACCCCTCCACTTT.

This chain uses TRBV12-3 or TRBV12-4 with TRBJ2-1, with a possible D match to TRBD1 (5 bases). The DNA end lines up better with TRBJ2-7; the J call may be wrong. The CDR3 runs to 15 residues. CDR3 protein: CASSSGSGSYNEQYF. CDR3 DNA sequence: TGTGCCAGCAGTTCAGGGTCCGGCTCCTACAATGAGCAGTACTTC.

Many counts were recorded for this clonotype. V and J are TRBV30 and TRBJ1-2, with 7 bases aligning to TRBD1. This CDR3 contains 13 residues. CDR1 and CDR2 from the germline V gene are GTSNPN and SVGIG (reference sequence). The J segment lost 5 bases and the V segment lost 7 bases, leaving 10 bases of the junction unmatched. The CDR3 DNA is TGTGCCTTAAAGACAGGGCCGGGGTATGGCTACACCTTC. Translated, it gives CALKTGPGYGYTF.

This chain connects TRBV29-1 to TRBJ1-3; 8 positions agree with TRBD1. The CDR3 totals 13 residues. The J segment lost 3 bases and the V segment lost 6 bases, leaving 4 bases of the junction unmatched. Germline CDR1 SQVTM, CDR2 ANQGSEA. This chain's CDR3 is CSVLQGGGNTIYF. For the CDR3, the DNA is TGCAGCGTCCTACAGGGGGGTGGAAACACCATATATTTT.

This clonotype was counted at least ten times. This sequence joins TRBV29-1 and TRBJ1-3; D not resolved. Germline lookup yields CDR1 SQVTM and CDR2 ANQGSEA. Trimming took off 4 bases at V and 0 bases at J, with 10 bases between the two ends. The CDR3 length is 14 residues. The CDR3 nucleotides read TGCAGCGTTGGCACCCGGGGCTCTGGAAACACCATATATTTT. This codes for CSVGTRGSGNTIYF.